Listed here are 19 T cell receptor beta chains from one sample, sequenced in a study of shared clonotypes between healthy human individuals (dated by TCRdb to 2018 to 2021). CD8 naive samples consisted of CD45RO-negative cells that were positively selected for CCR7, yielding a CD45RA+CCR7+ population without TemRA cells. Receptor libraries were prepared by the immunoSEQ multiplex PCR assay. TCRdb provides this immuneACCESS table in a form limited to in-frame rearrangements. Some clones are lacking; in checked studies, under half of them reflect an unresolved V gene, and why the rest are absent is not known. This sample lists about 2,200,000 clones; roughly 91% were detected once. About 1.5% of the sample is in the top ten clones. The sample consisted of naive CD8+ T cells from PBMCs. What this sample's cell subset or site label stands for: CD45RA+CCR7+. The receptor source for this set is a man in his late teens or twenties in good health. Some clones in this sample may be carry-over from other donors' samples.

The chain carries TRBV19 and TRBJ2-2, with 9 bases identical to TRBD2. The length of the CDR3 is 15 residues. V was pared by 7 bases and J by 5 bases, with 8 bases of the junction left unmatched. CDR1 and CDR2 from the germline V gene are LNHDA and SQIVND (reference sequence). This chain's CDR3 is CASTVAGEGTGELFF. CDR3 in DNA: TGTGCCAGTACCGTAGCGGGAGAGGGAACCGGGGAGCTGTTTTTT.

The V and J genes are TRBV19 and TRBJ2-6; D not certain. CDR3 length equals 16 residues. Germline V gene lookup returns CDR1 LNHDA and CDR2 SQIVND (reference sequence). Trimming left V 8 bases short and J 0 bases short, with 14 bases between. The CDR3 is CASDRTAHSGANVLTF. The CDR3 DNA is TGTGCCAGTGACCGGACCGCTCACTCTGGGGCCAACGTCCTGACTTTC.

This chain connects TRBV7-6 to TRBJ2-6; D is uncertain. The CDR3 consists of 14 residues. The germline CDR1 and CDR2 sequences are SGHVS and FNYEAQ. V lost 4 bases to trimming and J lost 2 bases, with 6 bases between them. DNA of the CDR3: TGTGCCAGCAGCTCCGAGCCTGGGGCCAACGTCCTGACTTTC. Translated: CASSSEPGANVLTF.

The count of this clone is one. The chain is built from TRBV29-1 and TRBJ2-1; D is unclear. The CDR3 has 10 residues. CDR1 SQVTM and CDR2 ANQGSEA come from the germline V gene. The V end lost 7 bases, the J end lost 6 bases, and 7 bases lay between the germline ends. In DNA, the CDR3 is TGCAGCGCGGAAGGCAATGAGCAGTTCTTC. This translates into CSAEGNEQFF.

This rearrangement joins TRBV9 to TRBJ1-4; D might be TRBD1 (5 bases). The CDR3 is made up of 16 amino acids. Germline V lookup: CDR1 SGDLS, CDR2 YYNGEE. Between the trimmed V and J ends, which lost 0 bases and 3 bases, there was a span of 12 bases. Written as DNA, the CDR3 is TGTGCCAGCAGCGTAGAAGTGCCAGGGTCTAATGAAAAACTGTTTTTT. This sequence encodes CASSVEVPGSNEKLFF. The variable domain in full, with the rest retrieved from reference TRBV9 and TRBJ1-4, is DSGVTQTPKHLITATGQRVTLRCSPRSGDLSVYWYQQSLDQGLQFLIQYYNGEERAKGNILERFSAQQFPDLHSELNLSSLELGDSALYFCASSVEVPGSNEKLFFGSGTQLSVL.

The V and J genes are TRBV7-9 and TRBJ2-2, with D unresolved. This CDR3 contains 17 residues. The germline V gene has CDR1 SEHNR and CDR2 FQNEAQ (reference sequence). The germline V and J ends were trimmed by 5 bases and 0 bases, with 16 bases remaining between them. CDR3 bases: TGTGCCAGCAGCCCGGTGGGCACAACTCCGAACACCGGGGAGCTGTTTTTT. This sequence encodes CASSPVGTTPNTGELFF.

V gene TRBV27 combines with J gene TRBJ2-7, with D possibly TRBD1 on 6 matching bases. Germline-derived CDR1 and CDR2 are MNHEY and SMNVEV (reference sequence). CDR3 length: 16 residues. V lost 6 bases and J 4 bases, leaving 22 bases between the germline ends. The CDR3 loop is CASSSFPPGAAYEQYF. CDR3 nucleotide sequence: TGTGCCAGCAGCTCCTTCCCCCCAGGGGCCGCATACGAGCAGTACTTC.

CDR3: CASSEVDRFSGNTIYF. The CDR3, as DNA: TGTGCCAGCAGTGAAGTTGACAGATTCTCTGGAAACACCATATATTTT. The V call is TRBV6-1, the J call TRBJ1-3; weak D call: TRBD1 (5 bases). Germline lookup yields CDR1 MNHNS and CDR2 SASEGT. V lost 1 base and J lost 0, with 10 bases in between. The length of the CDR3 is 16 residues.

The rearrangement links TRBV19 to TRBJ1-2; D perhaps matches TRBD1 (5 bases). CDR1 and CDR2 (germline): LNHDA, SQIVND (reference sequence). V lost 3 bases and J lost 8, with 13 bases in between. CDR3 length equals 13 residues. The CDR3, as DNA: TGTGCCAGTAGTATCGGTTTTAGGGACGGCTACACCTTC. Translating gives CASSIGFRDGYTF.

This clone has just a few counts. The rearrangement joins TRBV9 to TRBJ2-2, with 9 bases matching TRBD1. Germline CDR1 reads SGDLS; CDR2 reads YYNGEE. Losses at the gene ends were 2 bases for V and 6 bases for J; bases not matched to a gene: 5. The CDR3 sequence is 15 residues long. CDR3: CASSVTGGWAGELFF. In DNA form, the CDR3 reads TGTGCCAGCAGCGTTACAGGGGGCTGGGCCGGGGAGCTGTTTTTT.

The genes are TRBV4-1 and TRBJ2-7; tentative D call: TRBD2 (6 bases). V lost 0 bases and J lost 5, with 11 bases in between. CDR1 is MGHRA, CDR2 YSYEKL, per germline. CDR3 length: 14 residues. The CDR3 protein is CASSQDGGADEQYF. The CDR3 DNA reads TGCGCCAGCAGCCAAGATGGCGGGGCGGACGAGCAGTACTTC.

The rearrangement links TRBV13 to TRBJ2-5; 11 bases fit TRBD2. Germline V gives CDR1 PRHDT, CDR2 FYEKMQ (reference sequence). This CDR3 spans 16 amino acids. The trim removed 5 bases at V and 7 bases at J, leaving 12 bases unmatched. The DNA for the CDR3 is TGTGCCAGCAGCGCCTCTGCTAGCGGGAGGATAGGGACCCAGTACTTC. Its protein is CASSASASGRIGTQYF.

A word on this clone: The same CDR3 is also encoded by other DNA sequences in this sample. J is TRBJ2-1 and V is TRBV6-5, with 8 nucleotides matching TRBD2. The germline CDR1 and CDR2 sequences are MNHEY and SVGAGI. The V and J ends lost 7 bases and 1 base, in that order; junction bases with no gene match: 3. This CDR3 contains 14 residues. The CDR3, as DNA: TGTGCCAGCACTGCGGGAGGTTCCTACAATGAGCAGTTCTTC. The encoded protein is CASTAGGSYNEQFF.

This clone was counted a few times. Other DNA sequences in this sample translate to the same CDR3. J is TRBJ2-1 and V is TRBV7-9; unclear D gene. Germline V gives CDR1 SEHNR, CDR2 FQNEAQ (reference sequence). The CDR3 covers 15 residues. Trimming cost V 1 base and J 0 bases, with 7 bases left between them. The CDR3 DNA is TGTGCCAGCAGCTTAGACGGAAGCTCCTACAATGAGCAGTTCTTC. Translating it yields CASSLDGSSYNEQFF. Combining the CDR3 with reference TRBV7-9 and TRBJ2-1 gives the whole variable domain DTGVSQNPRHKITKRGQNVTFRCDPISEHNRLYWYRQTLGQGPEFLTYFQNEAQLEKSRLLSDRFSAERPKGSFSTLEIQRTEQGDSAMYLCASSLDGSSYNEQFFGPGTRLTVL.

The CDR3 nucleotides are TGTGCCAGCCAGGCCAAGACTAGCGGGACAAACACCGGGGAGCTGTTTTTT. Amino acids: CASQAKTSGTNTGELFF. V is TRBV2 and J is TRBJ2-2; 11 bases match TRBD2. Trimming removed 8 bases from V and 2 bases from J; junction bases left unmatched: 10. This CDR3 has 17 amino acids. Per the germline V gene, CDR1 is SNHLY and CDR2 is FYNNEI.

The chain links TRBV5-6 to TRBJ2-1, with a weak D call TRBD2 (6 bases). V was clipped by 2 bases and J by 1 base, with 10 bases between them. CDR1 SGHDT and CDR2 YYEEEE come from the germline V gene. The CDR3 is 15 residues long. In DNA form, the CDR3 reads TGTGCCAGCAGCTTCGGGACTCGGTCCTACAATGAGCAGTTCTTC. Encoded protein: CASSFGTRSYNEQFF. The whole variable domain, remainder taken from reference TRBV5-6 and TRBJ2-1, is DAGVTQSPTHLIKTRGQQVTLRCSPKSGHDTVSWYQQALGQGPQFIFQYYEEEERQRGNFPDRFSGHQFPNYSSELNVNALLLGDSALYLCASSFGTRSYNEQFFGPGTRLTVL.

The chain recombines TRBV28 with TRBJ2-2; 8 bases line up with TRBD2. The V gene end was trimmed by 7 bases and the J gene end by 5 bases; junction bases not matched to a gene: 9. CDR1 and CDR2 from the germline V gene are MDHEN and SYDVKM. The CDR3 covers 15 residues. CDR3 nucleotide sequence: TGTGCCAGCAATTACGGGCTAGCGGGTACCGGGGAGCTGTTTTTT. This encodes CASNYGLAGTGELFF. The whole variable domain, remainder taken from reference TRBV28 and TRBJ2-2, is DVKVTQSSRYLVKRTGEKVFLECVQDMDHENMFWYRQDPGLGLRLIYFSYDVKMKEKGDIPEGYSVSREKKERFSLILESASTNQTSMYLCASNYGLAGTGELFFGEGSRLTVL.

The V call is TRBV6-1, the J call TRBJ2-7; weak D call: TRBD2 (5 bases). V was trimmed by 1 base and J by 3 bases, leaving 13 bases between them. Germline-derived CDR1 and CDR2 are MNHNS and SASEGT. The CDR3 extends over 15 amino acids. The CDR3 loop reads CASSEGMERLYEQYF. The CDR3 DNA is TGTGCCAGCAGTGAAGGGATGGAGCGGCTCTACGAGCAGTACTTC.

V gene TRBV5-6 combines with J gene TRBJ1-5, with 9 bases identical to TRBD1. Germline V lookup: CDR1 SGHDT, CDR2 YYEEEE. V lost 2 bases to trimming and J lost 5 bases; unmatched junction nucleotides: 5. This CDR3 spans 15 amino acids. The CDR3 DNA reads TGTGCCAGCAGCTTTGGGACAGGGAGCGATCAGCCCCAGCATTTT. Amino acid sequence: CASSFGTGSDQPQHF.